This T cell receptor beta chain was found in a study of blood T cell repertoires in COVID-19. The wider study: Samples taken during acute and convalescent COVID-19 were collected in the United States, Italy and Spain. T cells, B-cell-depleted T cells, or PBMCs supplied cDNA or gDNA.

This clone has just one count. Original methodology: Amplified reference gene primers provided the basis for estimating nucleated cell counts. Repertoires were generated with immunoSEQ multiplex PCR, while TCRdb's copy carries only in-frame clones and drops some. V and J calls and clone size follow that table, whereas D and trimming were derived from the DNA. Among 170,000 or so clones listed, around 84% were seen once. The sequencing sample was made of peripheral blood. The source of this sequence is a man between 50 and 59 years old with active or convalescent COVID-19.

CDR3 DNA: TGTGCCAGTAGGCGTTTGGGACAGGGGGCTAAAGAGCAGTTCTTC. Amino acid sequence: CASRRLGQGAKEQFF. V and J are TRBV19 and TRBJ2-1; TRBD1 matches at 12 bases. V lost 6 bases to trimming and J lost 10 bases; unmatched junction nucleotides: 10. CDR1 and CDR2 (germline): LNHDA, SQIVND (reference sequence). CDR3 size: 15 residues.